These 21 T cell receptor beta chains were sequenced from one sample in a study of T cells after yellow fever vaccination. TCRdb reprocessed the 5' RACE reads via MiXCR and lists one record per CDR3 protein. The sample consists of tens of thousands of distinct CDR3 sequences, 4.4% of them appearing once. The sample in question was CD8+ T cells sorted from PBMCs, obtained 5 days after the yellow fever booster vaccination. The receptors were gathered from a man aged 30 to 39 who received the YFV17D yellow fever vaccine.

This clonotype was detected many times. The V call is TRBV27, the J call TRBJ2-3; no firm D call. Trimming left V 6 bases short and J 0 bases short, with 10 bases between. CDR3 size: 14 residues. Germline loops: CDR1 MNHEY, CDR2 SMNVEV (reference sequence). The CDR3 DNA sequence: TGTGCCAGCAGGATCCTAGGGAGCACAGATACGCAGTATTTT. Protein product: CASRILGSTDTQYF.

This clonotype occurred many times. The CDR3 DNA follows: TGTGCCAGCAGCCCCGGGCCTACGGGACAGGGGACGAACGGGGAGCTGTTTTTT. This translates into CASSPGPTGQGTNGELFF. The chain couples TRBV6-1 to TRBJ2-2, with 10 bases aligning to TRBD1. This CDR3 comprises 18 residues. V trimming: 6 bases; J trimming: 7 bases; junction bases outside the gene matches: 17. Germline assignment: CDR1 MNHNS and CDR2 SASEGT.

The sample holds many counts of this clonotype. The rearrangement links TRBV7-9 to TRBJ2-1; TRBD2 agrees at 7 bases. The germline gives CDR1 SEHNR, CDR2 FQNEAQ (reference sequence). V was clipped by 3 bases and J by 3 bases; unmatched bases: 2. CDR3 length equals 14 residues. The CDR3 DNA sequence: TGTGCCAGCAGCTTGAGCGGGATCTACAATGAGCAGTTCTTC. Amino acid sequence: CASSLSGIYNEQFF.

The table lists this clonotype with many counts. The chain employs TRBV29-1 and TRBJ2-1; D is undetermined. This CDR3 is 14 amino acids long. Germline lookup yields CDR1 SQVTM and CDR2 ANQGSEA. V dropped 3 bases and J dropped 4 bases, with 13 bases sitting between them. CDR3 sequence (DNA): TGCAGCGTTGACTCGCCCCTTCTTTACAATGAGCAGTTCTTC. Its protein is CSVDSPLLYNEQFF.

In this sample, this clonotype turned up many times. CDR3 nucleotide sequence: TGTGCCATCAGCCCGGACAGGGGAGCAAATGAGCAGTTCTTC. It codes for CAISPDRGANEQFF. This chain joins TRBV10-3 and TRBJ2-1, with 9 bases identical to TRBD1. The CDR3 has 14 residues. V lost 6 bases and J lost 7; bases outside the gene matches: 7. Germline loops: CDR1 ENHRY, CDR2 SYGVKD.

This clonotype occurred many times. The chain employs TRBV25-1 and TRBJ2-7; D assignment may be TRBD1 or TRBD2 (5 bases each). This CDR3 has 15 amino acids. In germline, CDR1 is MGHDK, CDR2 SYGVNS. V was pared by 6 bases and J by 6 bases, with 21 bases between. Written as DNA, the CDR3 is TGTGCCAGCAGAGGTTATACGGGACGGAGCTTCGAGCAGTACTTC. Its protein is CASRGYTGRSFEQYF.

This rearrangement joins TRBV6-5 to TRBJ1-2; D uncertain. The CDR3 extends over 14 amino acids. CDR1 is MNHEY and CDR2 is SVGAGI in the germline V gene. Trimming left V 1 base short and J 5 bases short, with 11 bases between. The CDR3 is CASSYFTTDYGYTF. The DNA for the CDR3 is TGTGCCAGCAGTTACTTTACGACTGATTATGGCTACACCTTC.

In this sample, this clonotype turned up many times. The rearrangement joins TRBV9 to TRBJ2-7, with 8 positions matching TRBD1. V shed 2 bases, J shed 1 base, and the junction held 2 bases outside the gene matches. From germline, CDR1 is SGDLS and CDR2 YYNGEE. The CDR3 loop spans 14 amino acids. Written as DNA, the CDR3 is TGTGCCAGCAGCGTGGGACAGGAGTCCTACGAGCAGTACTTC. The encoded protein is CASSVGQESYEQYF.

Many counts were recorded for this clonotype. The chain has TRBV10-3 and TRBJ1-3; no clear D. Germline lookup yields CDR1 ENHRY and CDR2 SYGVKD. CDR3 length: 14 residues. The V and J ends lost 2 bases and 4 bases respectively, with 9 bases between them. CDR3 nucleotides: TGTGCCATCAGTGAGAGGGATGCGGGAAACACCATATATTTT. Translation gives CAISERDAGNTIYF.

This clonotype was counted many times. The junction differs from germline at one of its ends, possibly a read error. V is TRBV6-2 or TRBV6-3 and J is TRBJ2-1; D might be TRBD1 (6 bases). Per germline, CDR1 MNHEY and CDR2 SVGEGT. This CDR3 region has 13 residues. CDR3 nucleotides: TGTGCCAGCAGCCTACAGGGTTACAGTGAGCAGTTCTTC. Amino acid sequence: CASSLQGYSEQFF.

This clonotype has a count of ten or more. The chain is built from TRBV7-2 and TRBJ2-3; 9 bases are a match to TRBD2. V dropped 2 bases and J dropped 5; count of bases not matched to a gene: 11. Germline V lookup: CDR1 SGHTA, CDR2 FQGNSA. The CDR3 runs 17 residues. CDR3 protein: CASSLFQGTSSGDTQYF. DNA of the CDR3: TGTGCCAGCAGCTTATTCCAGGGGACTAGCAGTGGAGATACGCAGTATTTT.

This clonotype was detected ten times or more. The J gene is TRBJ2-7, the V gene TRBV18; TRBD2 aligns across 7 bases. CDR3 size: 14 residues. In germline, CDR1 is KGHSH, CDR2 LQKENI. V gave up 3 bases and J gave up 5 bases; unmatched junction bases: 7. The CDR3 is CASSPAGALDEQYF. The CDR3 coding sequence is TGTGCCAGCTCACCGGCGGGAGCCTTAGACGAGCAGTACTTC. The complete variable domain, with remaining parts taken from reference TRBV18 and TRBJ2-7, reads NAGVMQNPRHLVRRRGQEARLRCSPMKGHSHVYWYRQLPEEGLKFMVYLQKENIIDESGMPKERFSAEFPKEGPSILRIQQVVRGDSAAYFCASSPAGALDEQYFGPGTRLTVT.

This clonotype has ten or more counts. The rearrangement links TRBV20-1 to TRBJ2-7; D not certain. Trimming stripped 3 bases from V and 4 bases from J, with 13 bases between. The CDR3 consists of 13 residues. The germline gives CDR1 DFQATT, CDR2 SNEGSKA (reference sequence). DNA of the CDR3: TGCAGTGCTAGTTATAATTTGGGTTACGAGCAGTACTTC. It codes for CSASYNLGYEQYF.

This clonotype was picked up many times. The V gene is TRBV7-8, the J gene TRBJ1-2, with a tentative D call TRBD1 (5 bases). This CDR3 comprises 15 residues. The germline gives CDR1 SGHVS, CDR2 FQNEAQ. Trimming left V 3 bases short and J 5 bases short, with 16 bases between. The CDR3 loop reads CASSFTQGMWYGYTF. In nucleotides, the CDR3 is TGTGCCAGCAGCTTCACTCAGGGAATGTGGTATGGCTACACCTTC.

Only a few counts were recorded for this clonotype. This chain uses TRBV15 with TRBJ2-1; 7 nucleotides agree with TRBD2. Losses at the gene ends were 0 bases for V and 8 bases for J; bases not matched to a gene: 16. The CDR3 runs 18 residues. Germline V gene data show CDR1 as LNHNV and CDR2 as YYDKDF (reference sequence). In DNA, the CDR3 is TGTGCCACCAGCAGAGATCTGGGGGGGAGACTAGATTTCTATGAGCAGTTCTTC. Translated: CATSRDLGGRLDFYEQFF.

There are many counts of this clonotype. The chain uses TRBV20-1 and TRBJ2-7; D possibly matches TRBD1 or TRBD2 (5 bases each). Per the germline V gene, CDR1 is DFQATT and CDR2 is SNEGSKA (reference sequence). The CDR3 contains 10 residues. With 5 bases removed from V and 6 bases from J, the gap between germline ends came to 8 bases. The CDR3 sequence is CSASGTEQYF. The DNA for the CDR3 is TGCAGTGCTTCAGGGACCGAGCAGTACTTC.

This clonotype showed up many times. This sequence joins TRBV27 and TRBJ2-3; D possibly corresponds to TRBD2 (6 bases). The CDR3 sequence is 15 residues long. CDR1 is MNHEY and CDR2 is SMNVEV in the germline V gene (reference sequence). Trimming removed 5 bases at V and 4 bases at J, with 16 bases between. CDR3 loop: CASSPWGGISDTQYF. CDR3 nucleotide sequence: TGTGCCAGCAGTCCATGGGGCGGGATCTCAGATACGCAGTATTTT.

This clonotype was seen ten or more times. This sequence joins TRBV14 and TRBJ2-7, with D possibly called TRBD1 or TRBD2 (5 bases each). This CDR3 spans 15 amino acids. V was clipped by 0 bases and J by 3 bases, with 12 bases between them. The germline V gene encodes CDR1 SGHDN and CDR2 FVKESK. CDR3 in amino acids: CASSQDGDGYYEQYF. The CDR3 DNA reads as TGTGCCAGCAGCCAAGACGGGGACGGATACTACGAGCAGTACTTC.

In its sample, this clonotype was seen many times. The gene calls are TRBV11-1 and TRBJ1-5; possible D gene TRBD1, 6 bases. Trimming removed 11 bases at V and 1 base at J, with 15 bases between. The CDR3 totals 14 residues. Per the germline V gene, CDR1 is SGHAT and CDR2 is FQDESV (reference sequence). CDR3 amino acids: CAAGGQKSNQPQHF. CDR3 nucleotides: TGTGCCGCGGGGGGGCAGAAAAGCAATCAGCCCCAGCATTTT. The full variable domain, its missing parts supplied by reference TRBV11-1 and TRBJ1-5, is EAEVAQSPRYKITEKSQAVAFWCDPISGHATLYWYRQILGQGPELLVQFQDESVVDDSQLPKDRFSAERLKGVDSTLKIQPAELGDSAMYLCAAGGQKSNQPQHFGDGTRLSIL.

This clonotype was seen at least ten times. The rearrangement joins TRBV6-2 or TRBV6-3 to TRBJ2-7; 10 bases fit TRBD2. The CDR3 is made up of 16 amino acids. The germline V gene has CDR1 MNHEY and CDR2 SVGEGT. V gave up 4 bases and J gave up 5 bases; unmatched junction bases: 11. CDR3: CASSFPRAGGMDEQYF. DNA of the CDR3: TGTGCCAGCAGTTTCCCGCGAGCGGGAGGGATGGACGAGCAGTACTTC.

This clonotype was recorded many times. The V gene is TRBV5-4, the J gene TRBJ2-1; D not resolved. The CDR3 has 12 residues. The germline V gene encodes CDR1 SGHNT and CDR2 YYREEE (reference sequence). V was cut by 4 bases and J by 9 bases, with 11 bases left in between. The CDR3 DNA reads TGTGCCAGCAGCCCCCCTTCGAGTGAGCAGTTCTTC. Its protein product is CASSPPSSEQFF. The variable domain in full, completed from reference TRBV5-4 and TRBJ2-1, reads ETGVTQSPTHLIKTRGQQVTLRCSSQSGHNTVSWYQQALGQGPQFIFQYYREEENGRGNFPPRFSGLQFPNYSSELNVNALELDDSALYLCASSPPSSEQFFGPGTRLTVL.